This TCR beta chain was sequenced in a study of shared clonotypes between healthy human individuals (dated by TCRdb to 2020 to 2022). About the investigation overall: Three men and a couple of women, aged 18 to 49 years, made up the cohort. For each donor, CD4 naive and CD4 memory were each run on three plates, CD8 naive on two plates, and CD8 memory on one plate. Blood TCR repertoires of about 5 healthy adults were deeply sequenced to estimate repertoire size and the extent of clonotype sharing between individuals. Libraries were prepared and TCR repertoires were sequenced by different laboratories using diverse techniques, in order to increase sequencing depth and limit assay-specific biases. Per donor, leukapheresis produced somewhere between about 0.8 and 9.5 billion PBMCs.

With regard to this clone: No cognate antigen has been identified for it. Within one base of it there is no much larger clone, and no base qualities were kept.

Here is what the overall study found, with its caveats: The genetic and exposure-history diversity represented was limited by the small number of donors. Clonotypes shared by all four sorted-subset donors showed higher generation probabilities than non-shared clonotypes. Naive subsets generally had larger estimated clonotype richness than memory subsets. Based on pairwise subsampling, the degree of clonotype sharing among donors was expected to be affected by sequencing depth. Incomplete sequencing was indicated by rarefaction of sorted-subset datasets, despite the large sequencing depth. When four donors were compared, the shared fraction of clonotypes was about 5.2% for naive CD4, 3.5% to 4% for naive CD8, about 2.5% for memory CD4, and 0.35% to 0.4% for memory CD8. Sampling was restricted to blood, and TCR repertoires in tissues likely differ from the TCR repertoires found in blood.

The donors were healthy, HIV-negative adults who had no recently reported acute infections or vaccinations. All donors were Caucasian adults living in Nashville, Tennessee, USA. CD4+ T cells were enriched through magnetic negative selection, after which naive cells were positively selected on CD45RA and the remaining negative fraction served as the memory subset. Blood was collected by leukapheresis, and PBMCs were isolated by Ficoll-Histopaque density gradient centrifugation and then cryopreserved in liquid nitrogen vapor phase. Analytical flow cytometry was used to check the purity and quantity of each magnetically sorted T cell population. Genomic DNA was isolated from every sorted fraction and measured by UV absorbance on a Nanodrop 2000c. Using the deep immunoSEQ assay, TCR CDR3 regions were amplified from genomic DNA by multiplex PCR. Extracted genomic DNA from each cell subset was spread evenly across all wells of several immunoSEQ 96-well plates, with each plate serving as a replicate. For sorted subsets, roughly 200 ng of genomic DNA, equivalent to around 29,000 T cell genomes, went into each replicate PCR. Purified libraries were measured with a Qubit 3.0 fluorometer, size-checked on a Bioanalyzer 2100, and measured again with the KAPA Library Quantification kit. Each immunoSEQ 96-well plate was sequenced on its own single-read 150-cycle Illumina NextSeq 550 flow cell. The authors' analysis ran thus. The immunoSEQ output contained only junctional sequences without quality scores, so filtering could not match that applied to full-length reads. Sequences were annotated with PyIR, a Python wrapper for IgBLAST v1.9, and V/J genes and CDR3 were assigned using IMGT germline references. Reads were removed for weak V/J assignments (E-value above 1e-6), missing CDR3, stop codons, out-of-frame junctions, or ambiguous translated residues. V3J clonotypes were defined as sequences sharing the same inferred V gene, J gene, and CDR3 amino acid sequence. The percentage overlap between two repertoires was calculated by dividing the number of shared unique clonotypes by the size of the smaller repertoire. RTK rarefaction, the Chao1 estimator, and Recon v2.1 estimates of unobserved clonotypes were used to assess repertoire richness. Generation probabilities for all TCRbeta clonotypes obtained by the gDNA method from a few donors were computed using OLGA. The table comes from immuneACCESS by way of TCRdb, which keeps in-frame sequences with V and J called. Part of the clones is missing from these tables; in studies checked, under half for an unresolved V gene and the rest for unknown reasons. V and J calls and clone size are those listed in that table; D and trimming were worked out from the DNA. A total of about 2.3 million clones appear in this sample, 80% to 95% of them only once. 0.3% to 0.4% of the sample is taken by the ten largest.

CDR1 and CDR2, per the germline V gene, are SGDLS and YYNGEE. Trimming takes 0 bases off V and 5 bases off J; junction bases not matched to a gene: 10. The CDR3, cysteine through phenylalanine, is 16 amino acids long. Kept here is only the CDR3 DNA, which spans 48 bases and is read in frame from base 1. Sequenced input: naive CD4+ T cells from PBMCs. The cell subset or site label corresponds to: CD45RA+ positively selected. The sequence was obtained from a young man in good health. Some clones in this sample may be carry-over from other donors' samples. Rearrangement joined TRBV9 to TRBJ2-5; 7 bases in the junction line up with TRBD2. The DNA is TGTGCCAGCAGCGTAGGCGGGTCGGGGGGTGTGGAGACCCAGTACTTC. This encodes CASSVGGSGGVETQYF.